The source of this T cell receptor (beta chain) is a study of blood T cell repertoires in COVID-19. Study-wide context: Whether acute or convalescent, the COVID-19 samples came from the United States, Italy and Spain. In each case, the material was cDNA or gDNA derived from T cells, B-cell-depleted T cells, or PBMCs.

Original data processing: Reference gene primer amplification gave nucleated cell count estimates. Only in-frame clones appear in the TCRdb table, and some are missing; sequencing was by immunoSEQ multiplex PCR. For V, J and clone size, that table is used; D and trimming come from the DNA. The sample has around 260,000 clones, 91% seen once; the top ten hold 2% to 3%. The sample holds a few counts of this clone. Seattle enrolled patients during active infection and tracked them longitudinally. V was clipped by 0 bases and J by 3 bases, with 9 bases between them. This CDR3 is 14 amino acids long. The germline CDR1 and CDR2 sequences are PRHDT and FYEKMQ (reference sequence).

The clonotype was recovered from a person under 35 with COVID-19, enrolled during active disease. The V gene is TRBV13, the J gene TRBJ2-7, with D possibly TRBD2 on 6 matching bases. Sequenced input: peripheral blood. Here the CDR3 reads CASSLGGGSYEQYF. CDR3 sequence (DNA): TGTGCCAGCAGCTTAGGGGGAGGTAGCTACGAGCAGTACTTC.